The 5 T cell receptor beta chains below all came from one sample that was sequenced in a study of Ad26.COV2.S vaccination and SARS-CoV-2 variants. Documented treatment: about 20 received Ad26.COV2.S at low or high dose, single or two shots; several received placebo; per-sample allocation not given. Collection of samples fell on day 63 after the first vaccine or placebo injection. Profiling relied on immunoSEQ multiplex PCR, and the TCRdb table lists in-frame clones only, not all of them. The sample consists of approximately 480,000 clones, around 88% of them appearing once. Sequenced material: peripheral blood, taken in a trial of Ad26.COV2.S vaccine versus placebo. These receptor sequences come from a person between 18 and 60 years old who received the Ad26.COV2.S COVID-19 vaccine or a placebo.

The chain carries TRBV30 and TRBJ2-7, with a tentative D call TRBD1 (5 bases). This CDR3 is 15 amino acids long. Deletions cut 2 bases from V and 4 bases from J, with 18 bases between. The germline CDR1 and CDR2 sequences are GTSNPN and SVGIG (reference sequence). CDR3 sequence (DNA): TGTGCCTGGAGTCCCCGGGCAGGGCTCTCATACGAGCAGTACTTC. As protein: CAWSPRAGLSYEQYF.

This chain links TRBV10-3 with TRBJ2-1; D possibly corresponds to TRBD1 (6 bases). The CDR3 consists of 13 residues. Germline-derived CDR1 and CDR2 are ENHRY and SYGVKD. V gave up 11 bases and J gave up 3 bases, with 14 bases separating them. The CDR3 bases are TGTGCCGTTTGCGAGGACAGCTACAATGAGCAGTTCTTC. Translating it yields CAVCEDSYNEQFF.

About this clone itself: This same CDR3 is encoded by further DNA sequences in the sample. The chain combines TRBV14 with TRBJ2-2; D is unclear. CDR1 and CDR2 (germline): SGHDN, FVKESK. Between the trimmed V and J ends, which lost 3 bases and 9 bases, there was a span of 5 bases. The CDR3 spans 11 residues. The CDR3 region is CASSQRRELFF. CDR3 nucleotides: TGTGCCAGCAGCCAGCGGCGGGAGCTGTTTTTT.

The chain is built from TRBV11-1 and TRBJ1-4; D uncertain. The germline gives CDR1 SGHAT, CDR2 FQDESV (reference sequence). Trimming took 2 bases from V and 4 from J, leaving 5 bases between them. The CDR3 is 13 residues long. CDR3 in amino acids: CASSLRSNEKLFF. CDR3 bases: TGTGCCAGCAGCTTACGGAGTAATGAAAAACTGTTTTTT.

V and J are TRBV11-2 and TRBJ2-7, with a possible D match to TRBD2 (6 bases). The V gene lost 4 bases and the J gene lost 7 bases, with 8 bases spanning the gap. CDR1 is SGHAT and CDR2 is FQNNGV in the germline V gene. The CDR3 is made up of 11 amino acids. The CDR3 here is CASSWREEQYF. CDR3 DNA: TGTGCCAGCAGCTGGAGGGAGGAGCAGTACTTC.